This TCR beta chain emerged from a study of blood T cell repertoires in COVID-19 (dated by TCRdb to about 2020). In the study overall: Collaborator samples came from the United States, Italy and Spain and covered acute and convalescent phases of COVID-19. The material from the prospective study consisted of cDNA or gDNA derived from T cells, B-cell-depleted T cells, or PBMCs. Deeply sampled blood TCRbeta repertoires from subjects exposed to, actively infected with, or recovered from COVID-19 were included in the dataset. The repertoires were made available in a free public database intended to serve as a resource for research on the immune response to SARS-CoV-2. The samples were drawn from the first 160 participants of the ongoing ImmuneRACE study and from 1,254 subjects provided by 6 global collaborators. A de-identified subject ID, COVID-19 status, age in years and sex were almost always included in the sample metadata. Where available, HLA class I and class II types were taken from metadata supplied by the sample provider and were not determined by assay-based typing. The study at large found these results: The amount of clinical and demographic metadata varied by source and participant and was provided uncurated.

According to the germline V gene (reference sequence), CDR1 reads LNHDA and CDR2 reads SQIVND. Clipping removes 10 bases from V and 7 bases from J, with 6 as the unmatched junction base count. The CDR3 holds 11 amino acids from the cysteine to the phenylalanine. The entry retains the CDR3 DNA only, 33 bases that are in frame from base 1. Each collaborating institution followed its own protocols to collect whole blood in K2EDTA tubes. For TCRbeta analysis, collaborator samples were shipped as frozen whole blood, as isolated PBMCs, or as DNA extracted from either sample type. The immunoSEQ Assay, a bias-controlled multiplex PCR, was used to amplify TCRbeta CDR3 regions from genomic DNA. The authors' analysis ran thus. The number of nucleated cells in each sample was estimated by amplification of reference gene primers within the assay. To quantify the absolute abundance of each unique TCRbeta CDR3 rearrangement, sequence reads were collapsed and filtered. For each sample, productive Simpson clonality was calculated by taking the square root of Simpson's diversity index across productive rearrangements. Here the immuneACCESS table is served through TCRdb, limited to in-frame sequences with V and J called. Missing clones are a known gap in these copies; in checked studies unresolved V genes cover under half, and the rest lacks a known reason. For V, J and clone size, that table is used; D and trimming come from the DNA. This sample gives about 190,000 clones in total; 78% of them show up just once. The leading ten clones occupy about 2.8% of the sample.

This clone appeared once. What antigen it recognizes has not been identified. Base qualities are not recorded, but no much larger clone differs from it by a single base. The origin of this receptor is an elderly woman with active or convalescent COVID-19. Input material: peripheral blood. The sequence links TRBV19 to TRBJ1-2, and TRBD1 aligns with 7 junction nucleotides. The bases are TGTGCCACCCAAGGGGGCTCTGGCTACACCTTC. It is translated as CATQGGSGYTF.